The next 6 T cell receptor beta chains were all read from a single sample in a study of CD8+ T cells in alopecia areata. Following RNA extraction, reverse transcription yielded cDNA that acted as the sequencing template. Profiled with immunoSEQ multiplex PCR; TCRdb holds only in-frame clones, not every one. The repertoire includes around 290,000 clones, about three fifths of them detected once, and more than 1.5% sits in the top ten. Treatment specified: oral pan-JAK inhibitor, 5-10 mg twice daily. This specimen was CD4+ T cells sorted from blood, taken at week 24, from a patient treated with tofacitinib. These receptors came from a human donor with alopecia areata.

This sequence joins TRBV9 and TRBJ2-5; D could derive from TRBD1 or TRBD2 (5 bases each). The CDR3 extends over 15 amino acids. Germline V gives CDR1 SGDLS, CDR2 YYNGEE. V gave up 0 bases and J gave up 2 bases, with 11 bases separating them. The chain's CDR3 is CASSVGGISQETQYF. The DNA of the CDR3 is TGTGCCAGCAGCGTAGGGGGGATCTCTCAAGAGACCCAGTACTTC.

This clone was observed a single time. This chain uses TRBV6-6 with TRBJ1-1; D gene uncertain. CDR1 MNHNY and CDR2 SVGAGI come from the germline V gene (reference sequence). Deletions cut 0 bases from V and 0 bases from J, with 8 bases between. CDR3 length equals 15 residues. DNA of the CDR3: TGTGCCAGCAGTTACTCGTCGCCGTTGAACACTGAAGCTTTCTTT. Protein: CASSYSSPLNTEAFF.

This clone has a handful of counts. This chain uses TRBV7-2 with TRBJ2-1; 9 positions match TRBD2. Trimming cost V 1 base and J 5 bases; bases outside gene matches: 3. The CDR3 has 15 amino acids. CDR1 and CDR2 (germline): SGHTA, FQGNSA. CDR3 bases: TGTGCCAGCAGCTTAGGCGGGGGGGCCCACAATGAGCAGTTCTTC. Amino acid sequence: CASSLGGGAHNEQFF.

This clone was recorded a few times. The chain couples TRBV23-1 to TRBJ1-6, with 7 bases that match TRBD1. TRBV23-1 falls under the ORF class, with uncertain function. The CDR3 spans 16 residues. The ends lost 0 bases at V and 10 bases at J; junction bases unmatched: 9. Written as DNA, the CDR3 is TGCGCCAGCAGTCAATCGGACGTACAGGGGAGGTCACCCCTCCACTTT. Translating gives CASSQSDVQGRSPLHF.

In nucleotides, the CDR3 is TGTGCCAGCGCCATAGCGGCGTACCAAGAGACCCAGTACTTC. This gives the protein CASAIAAYQETQYF. The genes are TRBV7-6 and TRBJ2-5, with TRBD2 as a possible D gene (6 bases). There are 14 residues in the CDR3. From germline, CDR1 is SGHVS and CDR2 FNYEAQ. Deletions cut 8 bases from V and 0 bases from J, with 13 bases between.

The chain uses TRBV28 and TRBJ1-6; D is ambiguous. The CDR3 loop spans 12 amino acids. With 7 bases removed from V and 8 bases from J, the gap between germline ends came to 9 bases. Per the germline V gene, CDR1 is MDHEN and CDR2 is SYDVKM. The CDR3, as DNA: TGTGCCAGCACGACGTTGGATTCACCCCTCCACTTT. Translation gives CASTTLDSPLHF.